This T cell receptor (beta chain) appears in the sequencing data of a study of early T cells in non-severe SARS-CoV-2 infection. The table lists this clonotype with many counts. TCRdb reprocessed the 5' RACE reads via MiXCR and lists one record per CDR3 protein. The repertoire holds fewer than 80,000 distinct CDR3 sequences, with about 13% as singletons. The specimen was whole blood. The sequence derives from an adult who was a healthcare worker with PCR-confirmed SARS-CoV-2 infection or an uninfected control (not recorded which).

CDR3: CASSNSGTGSHEQYF. CDR3 DNA: TGTGCCAGCAGCAACTCCGGGACAGGGTCCCACGAGCAGTACTTC. The V and J genes are TRBV5-6 and TRBJ2-7; TRBD1 matches at 9 bases. The CDR3 covers 15 residues. Germline V gives CDR1 SGHDT, CDR2 YYEEEE. Trimming cost V 4 bases and J 5 bases; bases outside gene matches: 10.